The rows below give T cell receptor beta chains drawn from one sample of a study of blood T cells in healthy people across ages. Each CDR3 protein is one row after TCRdb ran MiXCR on the 5' RACE reads. Of over 950,000 distinct CDR3 sequences listed, 45% to 60% are singletons. Sequences were obtained from blood. The receptor source for this set is a woman in her sixties or seventies in good health. The CDR3 runs from the conserved cysteine through the conserved F or W. D genes are given only for firm matches. A clone size is listed for some rows: how often the clone was seen (once, few, many), or a class if it is expanded.

d_call	clone_size	v_call	j_call	cdr3_aa	cdr3_nt
TRBD2	NA	TRBV3-1	TRBJ2-1	CASSHSTSYEQFF	TGTGCCAGCAGCCACTCGACTAGCTATGAGCAGTTCTTC
NA	few	TRBV18	TRBJ2-1	CASSPGGTVYNEQFF	TGTGCCAGCTCACCAGGCGGGACGGTTTACAATGAGCAGTTCTTC
TRBD1	NA	TRBV11-2	TRBJ2-7	CASSSDRGLGEQYF	TGTGCCAGCAGCTCGGACAGGGGGCTAGGGGAGCAGTACTTC
NA	NA	TRBV11-2	TRBJ2-7	CASSVGREYEQYF	TGTGCCAGCAGCGTAGGACGGGAATACGAGCAGTACTTC
NA	NA	TRBV7-9	TRBJ2-7	CASSSPGTNPKDEQYF	TGTGCCAGCAGCTCACCCGGGACAAACCCGAAGGACGAGCAGTACTTC
TRBD2	NA	TRBV2	TRBJ2-5	CASSEGSGGYQETQYF	TGTGCCAGCAGTGAAGGTAGCGGGGGTTACCAAGAGACCCAGTACTTC
TRBD1	NA	TRBV29-1	TRBJ2-7	CSVLWDREPYEQYF	TGCAGCGTTTTGTGGGACAGAGAGCCCTACGAGCAGTACTTC
NA	NA	TRBV6-5	TRBJ1-1	CASSYAREGGTEAFF	TGTGCCAGCAGTTACGCGAGAGAGGGGGGCACTGAAGCTTTCTTT
NA	NA	TRBV7-9	TRBJ2-7	CASSSPGGHYEQYF	TGTGCCAGCAGCTCTCCTGGAGGACACTACGAGCAGTACTTC
TRBD2	NA	TRBV7-9	TRBJ2-3	CASDSGGWRESDTQYF	TGTGCCAGTGATTCTGGGGGATGGCGGGAGTCAGATACGCAGTATTTT
TRBD2	NA	TRBV5-1	TRBJ2-5	CASSYLAGGPRNEQYF	TGCGCCAGCAGCTACTTAGCGGGAGGGCCAAGGAATGAGCAGTACTTC
TRBD1	few	TRBV20-1	TRBJ1-2	CSAGRDRVEGYTF	TGCAGTGCTGGCCGGGACAGGGTTGAGGGCTACACCTTC
NA	NA	TRBV20-1	TRBJ2-5	CSGVAGATSQYF	TGCAGTGGTGTGGCGGGCGCCACCTCCCAGTACTTC
NA	many	TRBV11-3	TRBJ2-5	CASSLDSFQETQYF	TGTGCCAGCAGCTTAGATTCCTTCCAAGAGACCCAGTACTTC
NA	NA	TRBV25-1	TRBJ2-5	CASSGAYGTQYF	TGTGCCAGCAGTGGGGCATACGGGACCCAGTACTTC